These T cell receptor beta chains were read from a single sample in a study of cytomegalovirus exposure and HLA in healthy donors. The data were produced by immunoSEQ multiplex PCR, yet TCRdb's version contains in-frame clones alone and is incomplete. Of about 220,000 clones listed, almost 90% are singletons. Specimen: PBMCs. Receptors were obtained from a woman aged 18-30 years in good health and CMV-seronegative. Both conserved end residues are part of each CDR3. D genes are given only for firm matches. Clone size is shown for a subset of rows, as once, few, many or a class of expanded clone.

>.|TRBD1|TRBJ1-3|TRBV7-9
CASSGRTGQKTGNTIYF
TGTGCCAGCAGCGGTCGGACAGGGCAAAAGACTGGAAACACCATATATTTT
>.|.|TRBJ2-1|TRBV5-1
CASSFYPGGGEQFF
TGCGCCAGCAGCTTTTACCCTGGGGGCGGTGAGCAGTTCTTC
>once|.|TRBJ1-5|TRBV7-6
CASSPFSNQPQHF
TGTGCCAGCAGCCCGTTTAGCAATCAGCCCCAGCATTTT
>.|.|TRBJ2-3|TRBV19
CASSTYSPDTQYF
TGTGCCAGTAGTACTTATTCCCCAGATACGCAGTATTTT
>.|TRBD2|TRBJ2-3|TRBV9
CASSPSGGSTDTQYF
TGTGCCAGCAGCCCTAGCGGGGGAAGCACAGATACGCAGTATTTT
>.|TRBD2|TRBJ2-5|TRBV5-1
CASKRERQETQYF
TGCGCCAGCAAGCGGGAGCGACAAGAGACCCAGTACTTC
>.|.|TRBJ1-5|TRBV4-1
CASRPASGDQPQHF
TGCGCCAGCCGCCCCGCGTCAGGGGATCAGCCCCAGCATTTT
>.|.|TRBJ1-2|TRBV28
CASSEGVGYTF
TGTGCCAGCAGTGAGGGTGTTGGCTACACCTTC
>.|TRBD1|TRBJ1-1|TRBV6-1
CASSLISDRAEAFF
TGTGCCAGCAGCCTTATATCTGACAGGGCTGAAGCTTTCTTT
>.|.|TRBJ2-7|TRBV11-2
CASSHGTYEQYF
TGTGCCAGCAGCCACGGGACCTACGAGCAGTACTTC
>.|TRBD1|TRBJ2-3|TRBV28
CASSSPDRGGHTDTQYF
TGTGCCAGCAGTTCCCCAGACAGGGGAGGCCACACAGATACGCAGTATTTT
>.|TRBD2|TRBJ2-3|TRBV25-1
CASSELGGRSTDTQYF
TGTGCCAGCAGTGAATTAGGCGGGAGAAGCACAGATACGCAGTATTTT
>.|.|TRBJ1-2|TRBV10-3
CAILEGVLYGYTF
TGTGCCATCCTAGAGGGGGTCCTCTATGGCTACACCTTC
>few|.|TRBJ2-1|TRBV5-1
CASRQGSYNEQFF
TGCGCCAGCAGACAGGGTTCCTACAATGAGCAGTTCTTC
>.|TRBD2|TRBJ2-5|TRBV5-4
CASSSWTSLQETQYF
TGTGCCAGCAGCAGTTGGACTAGCCTACAAGAGACCCAGTACTTC
>.|TRBD1|TRBJ1-5|TRBV28
CASSTRGTGYQPQHF
TGTGCCAGCAGTACCCGCGGGACAGGGTATCAGCCCCAGCATTTT
>.|.|TRBJ2-3|TRBV7-8
CASSLTGILYRGTDTQYF
TGTGCCAGCAGCTTGACAGGAATCCTCTATCGGGGCACAGATACGCAGTATTTT
>few|.|TRBJ2-2|TRBV12-2
CASLHRGLGNTGELFF
TGTGCAAGTCTCCACAGGGGACTGGGGAACACCGGGGAGCTGTTTTTT
>once|TRBD1|TRBJ1-5|TRBV4-1
CASSQGGDRGGNQPQHF
TGCGCCAGCAGCCAAGGGGGGGACAGGGGGGGAAATCAGCCCCAGCATTTT
>once|TRBD2|TRBJ2-7|TRBV27
CASSLGASGRPPYEQYF
TGTGCCAGCAGTTTGGGCGCTAGCGGGAGGCCGCCCTACGAGCAGTACTTC
>once|.|TRBJ2-2|TRBV10-1
CASSPGLPGTGELFF
TGCGCCAGCAGTCCGGGACTCCCGGGCACCGGGGAGCTGTTTTTT
>.|TRBD2|TRBJ2-1|TRBV11-1
CASSSFGRGGQFF
TGTGCCAGCAGCTCCTTCGGGAGGGGGGGGCAGTTCTTC
>.|TRBD1|TRBJ2-5|TRBV18
CASSSNTGEETQYF
TGTGCCAGCTCATCAAATACAGGGGAGGAGACCCAGTACTTC
>.|.|TRBJ2-7|TRBV7-9
CASSGRDAVFSYEQYF
TGTGCCAGCAGCGGGCGGGACGCAGTCTTCTCCTACGAGCAGTACTTC
>many|.|TRBJ2-7|TRBV4-3
CASSQSMAANYEQYF
TGCGCCAGCAGCCAAAGTATGGCGGCCAACTACGAGCAGTACTTC
>.|.|TRBJ2-2|TRBV15
CATSRDRIGNGELFF
TGTGCCACCAGCAGAGATCGTATCGGGAATGGAGAGCTGTTTTTT
>.|.|TRBJ2-7|TRBV11-2
CASSFGGLRDEQYF
TGTGCCAGCAGCTTTGGAGGGTTACGGGACGAGCAGTACTTC
>.|TRBD2|TRBJ2-3|TRBV7-2
CASSLVVGGEGTDTQYF
TGTGCCAGCAGCTTAGTGGTCGGGGGGGAAGGCACAGATACGCAGTATTTT
>.|.|TRBJ1-1|TRBV18
CASSPPGGNEAFF
TGTGCCAGCTCACCCCCAGGAGGGAATGAAGCTTTCTTT
>.|.|TRBJ1-1|TRBV4-1
CASSLQDTEAFF
TGCGCCAGCAGCCTCCAGGACACTGAAGCTTTCTTT
>.|.|TRBJ2-4|TRBV5-4
CASSFERKNIQYF
TGTGCCAGCAGCTTTGAGAGGAAAAACATTCAGTACTTC
>.|.|TRBJ2-2|TRBV14
CASSQAYVGELFF
TGTGCCAGCAGCCAAGCTTATGTCGGGGAGCTGTTTTTT
>.|.|TRBJ2-1|TRBV19
CASSIMRRALGNEQFF
TGTGCCAGTAGTATAATGCGGCGCGCTTTGGGCAATGAGCAGTTCTTC
>few|.|TRBJ1-2|TRBV10-1
CASSEHPFAPQSTDYGYTF
TGCGCCAGCAGTGAACATCCCTTTGCACCCCAATCAACCGACTATGGCTACACCTTC
>.|TRBD1|TRBJ2-1|TRBV28
CASRGSPGTGENEQFF
TGTGCCAGCAGGGGCTCCCCCGGGACAGGGGAAAATGAGCAGTTCTTC
>.|TRBD1|TRBJ2-7|TRBV28
CASSGRTGAFWYEQYF
TGTGCCAGCAGTGGTCGGACAGGGGCCTTTTGGTACGAGCAGTACTTC
>.|TRBD2|TRBJ2-1|TRBV10-1
CASSETWTSGRAGVYNEQFF
TGCGCCAGCAGTGAGACCTGGACTAGCGGGAGGGCCGGGGTCTACAATGAGCAGTTCTTC
>.|TRBD1|TRBJ1-5|TRBV10-1
CAGHRRGTGLYSNQPQHF
TGCGCCGGTCATCGTCGGGGGACAGGGTTATATAGCAATCAGCCCCAGCATTTT
>.|.|TRBJ1-1|TRBV7-2
CASSWTGTEAFF
TGTGCCAGCAGCTGGACTGGGACAGAAGCTTTCTTT
>.|.|TRBJ1-1|TRBV5-4
CASSTDRTRNTEAFF
TGTGCCAGCAGCACCGACCGGACAAGGAACACTGAAGCTTTCTTT
>once|.|TRBJ2-1|TRBV28
CASSLLVWGDEQFF
TGTGCCAGCAGTCTTCTTGTATGGGGCGATGAGCAGTTCTTC
>once|TRBD2|TRBJ2-1|TRBV28
CASSWGLEHNEQFF
TGTGCCAGCAGTTGGGGACTAGAGCACAATGAGCAGTTCTTC
>.|.|TRBJ2-2|TRBV28
CASRPPVGNTGELFF
TGTGCCAGCAGGCCCCCGGTCGGGAACACCGGGGAGCTGTTTTTT
>.|.|TRBJ2-2|TRBV6-5
CASSYSGGVGSGELFF
TGTGCCAGCAGTTACTCGGGGGGAGTAGGCTCCGGGGAGCTGTTTTTT
>.|.|TRBJ2-1|TRBV7-9
CASGRSSYNEQFF
TGTGCCAGCGGGAGGAGCTCCTACAATGAGCAGTTCTTC
>once|TRBD1|TRBJ2-5|TRBV28
CASSSRTGGTLETQYF
TGTGCCAGCAGTTCTCGGACAGGGGGGACTCTGGAGACCCAGTACTTC
>.|TRBD2|TRBJ2-7|TRBV6-5
CASSYSAGGYEQYF
TGTGCCAGCAGTTACTCAGCGGGAGGCTACGAGCAGTACTTC
>.|.|TRBJ2-7|TRBV27
CASSFRQGYEQYF
TGTGCCAGCAGTTTTCGGCAGGGCTACGAGCAGTACTTC
>.|TRBD1|TRBJ2-1|TRBV19
CASNEGQDNEQFF
TGTGCCAGTAACGAGGGACAGGACAATGAGCAGTTCTTC
>once|TRBD2|TRBJ2-1|TRBV5-1
CASSLAGLGDEQFF
TGCGCCAGCAGCTTGGCCGGACTAGGCGATGAGCAGTTCTTC
>.|TRBD1|TRBJ2-4|TRBV2
CASSGRGTGENIQYF
TGTGCCAGCAGCGGGAGAGGGACAGGGGAAAACATTCAGTACTTC
>.|.|TRBJ2-1|TRBV6-5
CASSNGDPNYNEQFF
TGTGCCAGCAGTAACGGAGACCCCAACTACAATGAGCAGTTCTTC
>.|TRBD2|TRBJ2-1|TRBV6-1
CASLSVAGRYEQFF
TGTGCCAGCCTCTCGGTAGCGGGACGTTATGAGCAGTTCTTC
>.|.|TRBJ1-1|TRBV2
CASMGEARTEAFF
TGTGCCAGCATGGGGGAGGCGCGCACTGAAGCTTTCTTT
>.|TRBD1|TRBJ2-7|TRBV7-6
CASSPDRDRGYEQYF
TGTGCCAGCAGCCCCGACCGGGACAGGGGATACGAGCAGTACTTC